Following are 13 T cell receptor beta chains from one sample sequenced in a study of OX40 agonist ivuxolimab in advanced cancers. This table comes from immunoSEQ multiplex PCR, and its TCRdb copy is limited to in-frame clones, with some not included. The data hold 65,000 to 95,000 clones, with roughly 88% observed a single time. The source material was CD4+ or CD8+ T cells sorted from blood, sampled in a trial of the OX40 agonist ivuxolimab. These receptors originate from an adult with an advanced solid tumor such as melanoma, head and neck, liver or kidney cancer.

Turning to this clone: Germline is not matched at one junction end, which may reflect a read error. The chain is built from TRBV28 and TRBJ2-1; D is perhaps TRBD2 (5 bases). The germline V gene encodes CDR1 MDHEN and CDR2 SYDVKM. The CDR3 loop spans 12 amino acids. CDR3 residues: CVSGSGTNEQFF. CDR3 coding DNA: TGTGTCAGCGGTTCCGGCACCAATGAGCAGTTCTTC.

The rearrangement links TRBV7-2 to TRBJ1-5; D might be TRBD1 (5 bases). The V end lost 5 bases, the J end lost 1 base, and 21 bases lay between the germline ends. CDR1 is SGHTA and CDR2 is FQGNSA in the germline V gene. The CDR3 is 18 amino acids. The CDR3 DNA reads as TGTGCCAGCAGCCCCCGAGGTGTGGGGCCGAGAAGCAATCAGCCCCAGCATTTT. Its translation: CASSPRGVGPRSNQPQHF.

This clone was seen a handful of times. The chain is built from TRBV11-2 and TRBJ2-6; no reliable D call. With 3 bases removed from V and 2 bases from J, the gap between germline ends came to 5 bases. Germline lookup yields CDR1 SGHAT and CDR2 FQNNGV. The length of the CDR3 is 14 residues. The CDR3 reads CASSFRPGANVLTF. The CDR3 bases are TGTGCCAGCAGCTTCAGACCTGGGGCCAACGTCCTGACTTTC.

CDR3 sequence (DNA): TGTGCCAGCAGTTTCGGGACAGGATTAAATTCACCCCTCCACTTT. Translation gives CASSFGTGLNSPLHF. J is TRBJ1-6 and V is TRBV28; 8 positions agree with TRBD1. Per the germline V gene, CDR1 is MDHEN and CDR2 is SYDVKM. This CDR3 contains 15 residues. V lost 3 bases to trimming and J lost 7 bases; unmatched junction nucleotides: 5.

As to this clone: Relative to the germline gene, one junction end is altered; a read error may explain this. V gene TRBV7-3 combines with J gene TRBJ2-2; TRBD2 matches at 9 bases. In germline, CDR1 is SGHTA, CDR2 FQGTGA. The CDR3 runs to 16 residues. The chain's CDR3 is CASRLIAGEVTGELFF. As DNA, the CDR3 is TGTGCCAGCAGATTAATAGCGGGAGAAGTCACCGGGGAGCTGTTTTTT.

This chain joins TRBV5-5 and TRBJ2-3, with D possibly TRBD2 on 6 matching bases. The CDR3 consists of 15 residues. The germline V gene has CDR1 SGHKS and CDR2 YYEKEE (reference sequence). Trimming took off 1 base at V and 5 bases at J, with 14 bases between the two ends. The CDR3 reads CASSLSGPREDTQYF. CDR3 nucleotides: TGTGCCAGCAGCTTGTCGGGCCCGCGGGAAGATACGCAGTATTTT.

This rearrangement joins TRBV27 to TRBJ2-1; D unclear. Trimming left V 8 bases short and J 5 bases short, with 19 bases between. Germline V lookup: CDR1 MNHEY, CDR2 SMNVEV (reference sequence). This CDR3 is 15 amino acids long. Here the CDR3 reads CASRPQDGRNNEQFF. The DNA for the CDR3 is TGTGCCAGCCGGCCCCAGGACGGTCGTAACAATGAGCAGTTCTTC.

V is TRBV5-1 and J is TRBJ2-3, with 8 positions matching TRBD1. Germline CDR1 and CDR2: SGHRS and YFSETQ. The CDR3 is made up of 15 amino acids. With V trimmed by 0 bases and J by 6 bases, 6 bases remained unmatched. CDR3: CASSLGGQALDTQYF. For the CDR3, the DNA is TGCGCCAGCAGCTTGGGGGGACAGGCCCTGGATACGCAGTATTTT.

The V and J genes are TRBV5-1 and TRBJ1-1; 8 nucleotides align to TRBD1. V lost 4 bases and J lost 5; bases outside the gene matches: 10. Germline loops: CDR1 SGHRS, CDR2 YFSETQ. The CDR3 consists of 15 residues. The CDR3 protein is CASSPRTGRVTEAFF. In nucleotides, the CDR3 is TGCGCCAGCAGCCCCCGGACAGGGCGGGTGACTGAAGCTTTCTTT.

The J gene is TRBJ2-1, the V gene TRBV2, with TRBD2 identical over 15 bases. J was trimmed by 7 bases and V by 3 bases; bases with no gene match: 4. Germline lookup yields CDR1 SNHLY and CDR2 FYNNEI. This CDR3 has 16 amino acids. The CDR3 DNA reads TGTGCCAGCAGTGAGGGACTAGCGGGAGGCGCGAATGAGCAGTTCTTC. It specifies CASSEGLAGGANEQFF.

In DNA form, the CDR3 reads TGTGCCAGCAGCTTAGCGACCGGGTCGGGGGCTTTCTTT. Its protein is CASSLATGSGAFF. The chain recombines TRBV7-9 with TRBJ1-1, with D unresolved. Germline CDR1 is SEHNR and CDR2 is FQNEAQ (reference sequence). This CDR3 is 13 amino acids long. V lost 0 bases to trimming and J lost 11 bases, with 13 bases between them.

The chain combines TRBV29-1 with TRBJ2-2; 9 nucleotides line up with TRBD2. This CDR3 has 12 amino acids. Germline lookup yields CDR1 SQVTM and CDR2 ANQGSEA. CDR3 in amino acids: CAGGQATGELFF. CDR3 coding DNA: TGCGCGGGGGGGCAGGCCACCGGGGAGCTGTTTTTT.

CDR3 sequence reads: CASTRQMGGEQFF. CDR3 bases: TGTGCCAGCACGAGACAAATGGGTGGTGAGCAGTTCTTC. The chain employs TRBV14 and TRBJ2-1; D remains unclear. V lost 7 bases, J lost 9 bases, and 16 bases lay in between. CDR1 is SGHDN and CDR2 is FVKESK in the germline V gene. The CDR3 sequence is 13 residues long. Full variable domain (missing parts from reference TRBV14 and TRBJ2-1): EAGVTQFPSHSVIEKGQTVTLRCDPISGHDNLYWYRRVMGKEIKFLLHFVKESKQDESGMPNNRFLAERTGGTYSTLKVQPAELEDSGVYFCASTRQMGGEQFFGPGTRLTVL.